This T cell receptor beta chain is from a study of regulatory T cells in long-lasting Graves disease (dated by TCRdb to the early 2020s). For the wider study: Persistent Graves' disease meant more than 5 years of antithyroid drug treatment with TSH receptor autoantibodies that stayed positive. The study took place in China and was registered as a clinical trial. Patients with persistent Graves' disease were compared with patients with newly diagnosed Graves' disease using TCR sequencing and RNA sequencing of peripheral blood. A total of 35 or so samples were covered by TCR sequencing, comprising 13 persistent and about 20 newly diagnosed Graves' disease patients. On average, persistent Graves' disease patients in the clinical cohort had been on antithyroid drugs for roughly 11 years. Findings and caveats that apply to the study as a whole: The authors acknowledged the small sample size as a limitation that may reduce accuracy. Sequencing and analysis were restricted to the TCR beta chain. Persistent disease showed preferential use of TRBV28, TRBJ1-2 and TRBJ2-5, whereas newly diagnosed disease favored TRBV20-1 and TRBJ2-1. Compared with newly diagnosed patients, persistent Graves' disease patients had lower TCR Shannon entropy and fewer highly expanded clones, which suggests clonal expansion. The study examined only peripheral blood because the primary lesion, thyroid tissue, could not be accessed. A larger number of public clonotypes was shared among persistent patients (more than 2,500) than among newly diagnosed patients (roughly 980).

The time point tag for this specimen amounts to: persistent/refractory GD, antithyroid drugs over 5 years with positive TRAb. RNA was extracted from PBMCs in TRIzol for both TCR sequencing and RNA sequencing. The diagnosis of Graves' disease followed American Thyroid Association guidelines. Patients were recruited from an endocrinology department in Xi'an, China. Each patient gave approximately 9.7 milliliters of peripheral blood, collected in an EDTA anticoagulant tube. Ficoll Paque Plus density gradient separation was used to isolate PBMCs, and no additional T cell sorting was done. An Agilent 2100 Bioanalyzer and agarose gel were used to assess RNA quality, and a NanoDrop 2000 was used to measure RNA concentration. CDR1 and CDR2 were assigned from the germline V gene as MNHEY and SVGEGT. The junction shows trimming of 2 bases on V and 3 bases on J, plus 11 bases between the germline ends. The CDR3 numbers 14 residues from cysteine through phenylalanine. Only the CDR3 DNA stays, 42 bases, in frame from base 1.

The library came from multiplex PCR. Sequencing was carried out with an Illumina HiSeq 4000. To build TCR beta libraries, CDR3 regions were amplified by Arm-PCR using iRepertoire HTBI primers. Gel purification was performed on PCR products prior to sequencing. Processing in the source paper ran as follows. Gene usage analysis of CDR3 amino acid clonotypes relied on the roughly 60 TRBV and about 13 TRBJ segments identified across samples. COPE and FqMerger were used to merge the filtered high-quality paired reads into contigs. BLAST was used to align contigs to IMGT TRBV, TRBD and TRBJ reference genes, and CDR3 was defined according to IMGT. Highly expanded clones were defined as clonotypes with a frequency above 0.1%. Shannon entropy was used to measure repertoire diversity, and the Gini coefficient was used to measure V-J evenness. Public clonotypes were defined as clonotypes shared by more than one individual. TCRdb trimmed the raw reads at Q25, called clones with MiXCR and kept productive beta chains. Rows matching on CDR3 protein sequence are summarized as one entry with the most common DNA and genes. TCRdb, not the authors, supplied the V and J calls. A total of 310,000 or so distinct CDR3 sequences appear in this sample, under 25% of them only once. The ten largest account for 56% of the sample.

At least ten counts were recorded for this clonotype. No cognate antigen has been identified for it. Base qualities are not recorded, but no much larger clone differs from it by a single base. The receptor's source is a female donor with Graves disease. The V gene is TRBV6-2 or TRBV6-3 and the J gene is TRBJ2-7, with the D gene uncertain. This specimen was peripheral blood mononuclear cells (PBMCs), taken when the disease was refractory, from a patient treated with antithyroid drugs. The CDR3 is CASSYTPRYYEQYF. Read as DNA, the sequence is TGTGCCAGCAGTTACACCCCTCGTTACTACGAGCAGTACTTC.